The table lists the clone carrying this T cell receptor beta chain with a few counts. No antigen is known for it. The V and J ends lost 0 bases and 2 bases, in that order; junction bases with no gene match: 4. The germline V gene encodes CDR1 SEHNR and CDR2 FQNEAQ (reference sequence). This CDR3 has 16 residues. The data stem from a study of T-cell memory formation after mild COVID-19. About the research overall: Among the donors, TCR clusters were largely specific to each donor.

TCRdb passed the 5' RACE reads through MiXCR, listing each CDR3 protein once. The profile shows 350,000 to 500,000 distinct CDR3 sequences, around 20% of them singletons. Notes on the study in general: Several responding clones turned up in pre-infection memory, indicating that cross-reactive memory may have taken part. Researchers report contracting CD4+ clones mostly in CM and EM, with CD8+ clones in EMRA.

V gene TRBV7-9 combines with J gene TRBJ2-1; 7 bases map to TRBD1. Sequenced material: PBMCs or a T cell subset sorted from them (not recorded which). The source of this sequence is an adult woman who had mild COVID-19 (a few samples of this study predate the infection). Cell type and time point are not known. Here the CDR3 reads CASSLAFTGAYNEQFF. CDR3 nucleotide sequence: TGTGCCAGCAGCTTAGCGTTCACAGGGGCCTACAATGAGCAGTTCTTC.